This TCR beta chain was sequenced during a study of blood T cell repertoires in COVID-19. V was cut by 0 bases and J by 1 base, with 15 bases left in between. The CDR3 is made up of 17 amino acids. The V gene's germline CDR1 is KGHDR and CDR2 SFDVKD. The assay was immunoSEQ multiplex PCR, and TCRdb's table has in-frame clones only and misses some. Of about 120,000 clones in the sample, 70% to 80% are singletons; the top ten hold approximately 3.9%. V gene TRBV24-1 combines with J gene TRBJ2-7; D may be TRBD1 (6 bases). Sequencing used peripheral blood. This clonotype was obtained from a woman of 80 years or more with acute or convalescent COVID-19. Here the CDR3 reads CATSDLNSQGGSYEQYF. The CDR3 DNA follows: TGTGCCACCAGTGATTTGAATTCACAGGGTGGGTCCTACGAGCAGTACTTC.